Below are 21 T cell receptor beta chains sequenced from a single sample in a study of T cell repertoires in cytomegalovirus infection. No antigen has been assigned to these receptors. TCRdb re-called the reads through MiXCR, storing one row per CDR3 protein. The table records about 340,000 distinct CDR3 sequences, about 27% of them present only once. The sequencing here drew on cultured PBMCs, taken from culture after CMV antigen stimulation. The receptors derive from a human donor in good health (CMV status not recorded). Some clones in this sample may be carry-over from other donors' samples.

This clonotype was counted at least ten times. The rearrangement joins TRBV7-8 to TRBJ2-1, with D perhaps matching TRBD2 (6 bases). CDR3 size: 16 residues. V was cut by 2 bases and J by 0 bases, with 11 bases left in between. Germline loops: CDR1 SGHVS, CDR2 FQNEAQ. CDR3 nucleotides: TGTGCCAGCAGCTTAAGGGCGGGAAACTCCTACAATGAGCAGTTCTTC. This encodes CASSLRAGNSYNEQFF.

This clonotype was seen a few times. The V call is TRBV19, the J call TRBJ2-3; 7 bases line up with TRBD2. This CDR3 is built from 15 residues. Per germline, CDR1 LNHDA and CDR2 SQIVND (reference sequence). J gave up 2 bases and V 10 bases, and 12 bases lay outside the gene matches. CDR3 region: CATAQSGVPTDTQYF. The CDR3 DNA sequence: TGTGCCACCGCCCAAAGCGGGGTTCCCACAGATACGCAGTATTTT.

This clonotype was observed a handful of times. This chain joins TRBV7-2 and TRBJ2-3, with TRBD2 as a possible D gene (5 bases). The CDR3 runs 13 residues. V was shortened by 8 bases and J by 4 bases, with 13 bases between the two germline ends. Germline-derived CDR1 and CDR2 are SGHTA and FQGNSA. CDR3 region: CASGRGYPDTQYF. The DNA of the CDR3 is TGTGCCAGCGGGCGAGGGTACCCAGATACGCAGTATTTT. The whole variable domain, remainder taken from reference TRBV7-2 and TRBJ2-3, is GAGVSQSPSNKVTEKGKDVELRCDPISGHTALYWYRQSLGQGLEFLIYFQGNSAPDKSGLPSDRFSAERTGGSVSTLTIQRTQQEDSAVYLCASGRGYPDTQYFGPGTRLTVL.

CDR3: CASSLGNLSPQPQHF. The CDR3 DNA reads as TGTGCCAGCAGCTTAGGGAATTTAAGCCCTCAGCCCCAGCATTTT. This sequence joins TRBV7-8 and TRBJ1-5, with no clear D. V was shortened by 1 base and J by 6 bases, with 13 bases between the two germline ends. Germline V gene data show CDR1 as SGHVS and CDR2 as FQNEAQ. The CDR3 covers 15 residues. Full variable domain (rest looked up from reference TRBV7-8 and TRBJ1-5): GAGVSQSPRYKVAKRGQDVALRCDPISGHVSLFWYQQALGQGPEFLTYFQNEAQLDKSGLPSDRFFAERPEGSVSTLKIQRTQQEDSAVYLCASSLGNLSPQPQHFGDGTRLSIL.

The V and J genes are TRBV7-2 and TRBJ1-1; 7 nucleotides line up with TRBD1. J was trimmed by 3 bases and V by 7 bases; bases with no gene match: 17. The CDR3 extends over 17 amino acids. Germline V CDR1 and CDR2: SGHTA, FQGNSA. CDR3 coding DNA: TGTGCCAGCACCCCCCGAGTACAGGGGAAGAGGTACACTGAAGCTTTCTTT. It codes for CASTPRVQGKRYTEAFF.

This clonotype has more than one count but fewer than ten. V and J are TRBV4-1 and TRBJ2-5; no firm D call. Germline CDR1 reads MGHRA; CDR2 reads YSYEKL. Trimming shortened V by 1 base and J by 3 bases, and 9 bases separated the two germline ends. CDR3 size: 14 residues. CDR3 residues: CASSQVTAKETQYF. In nucleotides, the CDR3 is TGCGCCAGCAGCCAAGTGACGGCGAAAGAGACCCAGTACTTC.

The chain is built from TRBV28 and TRBJ1-3; TRBD1 aligns across 8 bases. The germline V gene encodes CDR1 MDHEN and CDR2 SYDVKM. V shed 6 bases and J 0 bases; nucleotides not matched to a gene: 1. This CDR3 contains 14 residues. The chain's CDR3 is CASRGTGSGNTIYF. CDR3 coding DNA: TGTGCCAGCAGAGGGACAGGCTCTGGAAACACCATATATTTT.

A remark on this clonotype: Relative to the germline gene, one junction end is altered; a read error may explain this. The CDR3 loop is CASSFDLKTEAFF. As DNA, the CDR3 is TGTGCCAGCAGCTTCGACCTGAAAACTGAAGCTTTCTTT. The chain has TRBV11-2 and TRBJ1-1; D unclear. The CDR3 runs 13 residues. Germline V gene lookup returns CDR1 SGHAT and CDR2 FQNNGV.

The table lists this clonotype with many counts. V gene TRBV7-8 combines with J gene TRBJ1-6; 7 bases agree with TRBD1. The germline V gene encodes CDR1 SGHVS and CDR2 FQNEAQ. J lost 2 bases, V lost 2 bases, and 3 bases had no gene match. The CDR3 contains 16 residues. CDR3 amino acids: CASSLMTGTYNSPLHF. CDR3 DNA sequence: TGTGCCAGCAGCTTAATGACAGGGACCTATAATTCACCCCTCCACTTT.

This clonotype was counted a few times. CDR3 region: CASSQAASGSYEQYF. The CDR3 coding sequence is TGCGCCAGCAGCCAAGCGGCTAGCGGGAGTTACGAGCAGTACTTC. This chain uses TRBV4-1 with TRBJ2-7; 10 bases align to TRBD2. This CDR3 has 15 residues. CDR1 is MGHRA, CDR2 YSYEKL, per germline. With 1 base clipped from V and 4 bases from J, the junction kept 4 bases outside the gene matches.

A few counts support this clonotype. The chain employs TRBV7-9 and TRBJ2-7, with TRBD1 matching 7 bases. CDR3 length equals 15 residues. Germline CDR1 SEHNR, CDR2 FQNEAQ (reference sequence). Trimming at V came to 4 bases and at J to 2 bases, leaving 8 bases not matched to a gene. The CDR3 bases are TGTGCCAGCAGCTCCTACGGGACAGATACCTACGAGCAGTACTTC. This gives the protein CASSSYGTDTYEQYF.

The chain has TRBV7-9 and TRBJ2-5; 9 positions match TRBD1. Germline trimming cut 4 bases from V and 5 bases from J; bases unmatched to any gene: 8. This CDR3 is built from 15 residues. CDR1 SEHNR and CDR2 FQNEAQ come from the germline V gene (reference sequence). CDR3 protein: CASSSDRGGPETQYF. The CDR3 nucleotides are TGTGCCAGCAGCTCTGACAGGGGGGGGCCGGAGACCCAGTACTTC.

V usage is TRBV6-2 or TRBV6-3 and J usage is TRBJ1-5; D is unclear. This CDR3 spans 15 amino acids. Trimming removed 7 bases from V and 3 bases from J, with 16 bases in between. Germline V gives CDR1 MNHEY, CDR2 SVGEGT. The CDR3 coding sequence is TGTGCCAGCACCGTAGTTAGAAACACCAATCAGCCCCAGCATTTT. It is translated as CASTVVRNTNQPQHF.

The chain recombines TRBV7-9 with TRBJ1-1; the D gene is possibly TRBD1 (6 bases). With 3 bases removed from V and 1 base from J, the gap between germline ends came to 9 bases. CDR3 length: 14 residues. Germline loops: CDR1 SEHNR, CDR2 FQNEAQ (reference sequence). CDR3 loop: CASSLGGKNTEAFF. In DNA form, the CDR3 reads TGTGCCAGCAGCTTGGGGGGCAAGAACACTGAAGCTTTCTTT.

The chain uses TRBV29-1 and TRBJ2-5; D tentatively fits TRBD1 or TRBD2 (5 bases each). Deletions cut 8 bases from V and 0 bases from J, with 13 bases between. The CDR3 contains 13 residues. Germline V gene lookup returns CDR1 SQVTM and CDR2 ANQGSEA. The CDR3 spells CSLRGRHQETQYF. The CDR3 bases are TGCAGCCTGAGGGGACGGCACCAAGAGACCCAGTACTTC. Looking up the rest from reference TRBV29-1 and TRBJ2-5 gives the full variable domain: SAVISQKPSRDICQRGTSLTIQCQVDSQVTMMFWYRQQPGQSLTLIATANQGSEATYESGFVIDKFPISRPNLTFSTLTVSNMSPEDSSIYLCSLRGRHQETQYFGPGTRLLVL.

J is TRBJ1-1 and V is TRBV28; no clear D gene. CDR3 length: 11 residues. V lost 7 bases, J lost 6 bases, and 9 bases lay in between. Germline assignment: CDR1 MDHEN and CDR2 SYDVKM. The CDR3 sequence is CASISRAEAFF. The CDR3 DNA reads as TGTGCCAGCATTTCCCGAGCTGAAGCTTTCTTT.

The CDR3 protein is CASSSYGESTEAFF. CDR3 sequence (DNA): TGTGCCAGCAGCTCGTACGGGGAAAGCACTGAAGCTTTCTTT. This chain connects TRBV3-1 to TRBJ1-1, with D unclear. This CDR3 is built from 14 residues. Germline lookup yields CDR1 LGHDT and CDR2 YNNKEL (reference sequence). Trimming shortened V by 5 bases and J by 4 bases, and 14 bases separated the two germline ends.

This clonotype has a handful of counts. This rearrangement joins TRBV7-2 to TRBJ2-3; D call uncertain. The germline V gene has CDR1 SGHTA and CDR2 FQGNSA. The germline V and J ends were trimmed by 4 bases and 9 bases, with 8 bases remaining between them. This CDR3 has 11 residues. The CDR3: CASSSPLTQYF. In nucleotides, the CDR3 is TGTGCCAGCAGCTCCCCTTTGACGCAGTATTTT.

This clonotype was detected only a few times. The J gene is TRBJ2-7, the V gene TRBV6-8; the D gene could be TRBD1 or TRBD2 (5 bases each). Deletions cut 2 bases from V and 7 bases from J, with 15 bases between. The CDR3 consists of 14 residues. Per the germline V gene, CDR1 is MNHGY and CDR2 is SAAAGT. CDR3 nucleotides: TGTGCCAGCAGTTACAACGGTCCGGGGCCGGAGCAGTACTTC. Protein sequence: CASSYNGPGPEQYF.

This sequence joins TRBV5-5 and TRBJ2-7; D gene uncertain. The V and J ends lost 3 bases and 0 bases respectively, with 13 bases between them. The length of the CDR3 is 15 residues. CDR1 is SGHKS, CDR2 YYEKEE, per germline (reference sequence). This chain's CDR3 is CASSSDTRNSYEQYF. The CDR3 DNA is TGTGCCAGCAGCTCCGACACTCGTAACTCCTACGAGCAGTACTTC.

V and J are TRBV12-3 or TRBV12-4 and TRBJ2-3; D is unclear. Trimming took 0 bases from V and 4 from J, leaving 5 bases between them. CDR3 length equals 13 residues. Here the CDR3 reads CASSLAGSDTQYF. The DNA for the CDR3 is TGTGCCAGCAGTTTAGCGGGTTCAGATACGCAGTATTTT.